This T cell receptor beta chain appears in the sequencing data of a study of cytomegalovirus exposure and HLA in healthy donors. General study results and limits: Follow-up analysis later connected one missense variant in DCLRE1C with trimming of TCR beta V- and J-genes.

V dropped 4 bases and J dropped 4; count of bases not matched to a gene: 9. CDR1 is SGHKS, CDR2 YYEKEE, per germline (reference sequence). This CDR3 is built from 15 residues. With 60 Vbeta and 13 Jbeta primers, the PCR was carried out. The data were produced by immunoSEQ multiplex PCR, yet TCRdb's version contains in-frame clones alone and is incomplete. The sample yields 150,000 to 200,000 clones, more than 85% seen once. Of note for this clone: The antigen is not known.

The material sequenced was PBMCs. This TCR came from a girl less than two years old in good health and CMV-seronegative. The V call is TRBV5-5, the J call TRBJ1-1; 8 nucleotides align to TRBD1. This CDR3 reads CASSPRTGRGTEAFF. CDR3 sequence (DNA): TGTGCCAGCAGCCCTCGGACAGGGCGGGGCACTGAAGCTTTCTTT.